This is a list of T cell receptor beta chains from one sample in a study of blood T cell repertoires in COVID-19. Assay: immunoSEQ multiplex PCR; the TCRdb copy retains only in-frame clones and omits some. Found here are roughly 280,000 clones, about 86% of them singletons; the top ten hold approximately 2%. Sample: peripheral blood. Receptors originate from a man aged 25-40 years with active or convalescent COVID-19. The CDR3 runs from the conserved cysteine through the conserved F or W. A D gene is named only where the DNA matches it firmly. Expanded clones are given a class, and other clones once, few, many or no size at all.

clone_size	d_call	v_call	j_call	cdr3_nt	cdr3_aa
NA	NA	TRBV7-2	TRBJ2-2	TGTGCCAGCAGCTCCCGTTCTGTCGGGGCCGGGGAGCTGTTTTTT	CASSSRSVGAGELFF
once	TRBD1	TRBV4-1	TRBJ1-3	TGCGCCAGCAGCCATGCCGGGACAGGGAGAAACACCATATATTTT	CASSHAGTGRNTIYF
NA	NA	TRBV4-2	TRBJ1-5	TGTGCCAGCAGCCCCCTACTCAATCAGCCCCAGCATTTT	CASSPLLNQPQHF
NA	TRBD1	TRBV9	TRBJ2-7	TGTGCCAGCAGCGTAGATTCGGACAGGGGGCTTTACGAGCAGTACTTC	CASSVDSDRGLYEQYF
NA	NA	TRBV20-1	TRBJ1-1	TGCAGTGCTGAGGGAGACACTGAAGCTTTCTTT	CSAEGDTEAFF
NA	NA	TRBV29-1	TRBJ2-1	TGCAGCGTTGAAGATAAGCCTAGAGGAGGGAATGAGCAGTTCTTC	CSVEDKPRGGNEQFF
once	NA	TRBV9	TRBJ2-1	TGTGCCAGCAGCGCCAGGGGATTATACAATGAGCAGTTCTTC	CASSARGLYNEQFF
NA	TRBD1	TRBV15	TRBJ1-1	TGTGCCACCAGCAGAGATTTCTCCGGGACAGGGTTACGAGGCACTGAAGCTTTCTTT	CATSRDFSGTGLRGTEAFF
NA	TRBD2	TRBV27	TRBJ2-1	TGTGCCAGCAGTGATCAAGGACTAGCGGGGGATGATGAGCAGTTCTTC	CASSDQGLAGDDEQFF
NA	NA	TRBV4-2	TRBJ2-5	TGTGCCAGCAGCCAATCGCTTAGGAGTTACCAAGAGACCCAGTACTTC	CASSQSLRSYQETQYF
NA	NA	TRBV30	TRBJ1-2	TGTGCCCGATCCCCTGGACAGCACTATGGCTACACCTTC	CARSPGQHYGYTF
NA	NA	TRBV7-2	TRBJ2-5	TGTGCCAGCAGCCCTTTGGGGGGTACCCAAGAGACCCAGTACTTC	CASSPLGGTQETQYF
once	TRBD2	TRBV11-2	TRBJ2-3	TGTGCCAGCAGCAAGGGACTAGCGGGGGCAACAGATACGCAGTATTTT	CASSKGLAGATDTQYF
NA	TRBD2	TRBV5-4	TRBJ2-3	TGTGCCAGCAGCTTGGGGTTGTTAGCGGGGTCAGATACGCAGTATTTT	CASSLGLLAGSDTQYF
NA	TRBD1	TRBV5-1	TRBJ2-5	TGCGCCAGCAGCCAGGGACAGGGGCGAGTTTTAGAGACCCAGTACTTC	CASSQGQGRVLETQYF
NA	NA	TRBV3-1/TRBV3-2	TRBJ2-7	TGTGCCAGCAGCCGGAGCACAGGGTCCTACGAGCAGTACTTC	CASSRSTGSYEQYF